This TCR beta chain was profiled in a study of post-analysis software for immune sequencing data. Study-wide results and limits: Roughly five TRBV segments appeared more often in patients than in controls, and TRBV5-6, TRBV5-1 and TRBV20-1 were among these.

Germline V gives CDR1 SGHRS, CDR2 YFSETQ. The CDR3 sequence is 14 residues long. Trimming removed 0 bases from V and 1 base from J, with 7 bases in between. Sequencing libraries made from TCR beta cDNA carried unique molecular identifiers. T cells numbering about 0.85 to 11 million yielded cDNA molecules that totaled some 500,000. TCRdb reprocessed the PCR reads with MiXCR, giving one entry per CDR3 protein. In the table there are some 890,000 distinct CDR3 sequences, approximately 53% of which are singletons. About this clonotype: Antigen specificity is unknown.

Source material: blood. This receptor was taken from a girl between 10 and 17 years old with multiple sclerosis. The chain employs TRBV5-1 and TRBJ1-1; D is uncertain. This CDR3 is CASSLEAGNTEAFF. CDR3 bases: TGCGCCAGCAGCTTGGAGGCAGGGAACACTGAAGCTTTCTTT.